Listed below are T cell receptor beta chains from one sample, sequenced in a study of blood T cell repertoires in COVID-19. Sequencing used immunoSEQ multiplex PCR; TCRdb keeps in-frame clones, though not all of them. The sample holds some 450,000 clones, roughly 89% seen once. The specimen was peripheral blood. The receptors were sampled from a man aged 18 to 30 with COVID-19, enrolled during active disease. Both conserved end residues are part of each CDR3.

v_call: TRBV5-5
cdr3_aa: CASSSTLAGGRGELFF

v_call: TRBV7-8
cdr3_aa: CASSLPPGQGIGGELFF

v_call: TRBV6-5
cdr3_aa: CASSYEAVAEAFF

v_call: TRBV2
cdr3_aa: CASSWGYGSGNTIYF

v_call: TRBV19
cdr3_aa: CASSAYLTNNEQFF

v_call: TRBV3-1/TRBV3-2
cdr3_aa: CASSLFGTGNTHGYTF

v_call: TRBV14
cdr3_aa: CASSQTGNSPLHF

v_call: TRBV13
cdr3_aa: CASSTQGTVTTYEQYF

v_call: TRBV6-5
cdr3_aa: CASSPARAGANVLTF

v_call: TRBV10-1
cdr3_aa: CASSERTGNSPLHF

v_call: TRBV7-9
cdr3_aa: CASGGSRETQYF

v_call: TRBV12-3/TRBV12-4
cdr3_aa: CASSPQGNTEAFF

v_call: TRBV29-1
cdr3_aa: CSVLFGAHYNEQFF

v_call: TRBV5-1
cdr3_aa: CASYTQPNTDTQYF

v_call: TRBV6-5
cdr3_aa: CASSSRNEKLFF

v_call: TRBV5-1
cdr3_aa: CASRSGGREETQYF

v_call: TRBV9
cdr3_aa: CASSQSGAVDEQYF

v_call: TRBV2
cdr3_aa: CASSETGQGYDYGYTF

v_call: TRBV2
cdr3_aa: CASSHRDRVGQREGQDGNEQFF

v_call: TRBV11-3
cdr3_aa: CASSPQGVGIYGYTF

v_call: TRBV5-4
cdr3_aa: CASSLRDKNTEAFF

v_call: TRBV15
cdr3_aa: CATSRQLAVHTGELFF

v_call: TRBV9
cdr3_aa: CASSVGLGPYNEQFF

v_call: TRBV9
cdr3_aa: CASSVSAGANEQFF

v_call: TRBV11-2
cdr3_aa: CASSPWTSGSGDIQYF

v_call: TRBV5-1
cdr3_aa: CASSLGQTGTSSYEQYF

v_call: TRBV6-5
cdr3_aa: CASSIPKSSYNEQFF

v_call: TRBV11-3
cdr3_aa: CASSLSVANNEQFF

v_call: TRBV24-1
cdr3_aa: CATSDLPRQGEVTQYF

v_call: TRBV5-1
cdr3_aa: CASSPSGTGYGTGELFF

v_call: TRBV6-5
cdr3_aa: CASSYYPRTSRTTQYF

v_call: TRBV6-1
cdr3_aa: CASSDQIAGGHYEQYF

v_call: TRBV7-6
cdr3_aa: CASSRTVLTSGGVRYEQYF

v_call: TRBV7-8
cdr3_aa: CASSFLVSETDTQYF

v_call: TRBV29-1
cdr3_aa: CSFRGQGYEQYF

v_call: TRBV7-3
cdr3_aa: CASASGRKETQYF

v_call: TRBV9
cdr3_aa: CASSVAGGGEQYF

v_call: TRBV7-6
cdr3_aa: CASSPIPTASGEQYF

v_call: TRBV19
cdr3_aa: CASSTGGSSYEQYF

v_call: TRBV9
cdr3_aa: CASSVGGGTWETQYF

v_call: TRBV2
cdr3_aa: CASRLGGASWEQYF

v_call: TRBV24-1
cdr3_aa: CATSDMTGTATDTQYF

v_call: TRBV10-1
cdr3_aa: CASSESGVNYGYTF

v_call: TRBV2
cdr3_aa: CASRAGLNTEAFF

v_call: TRBV6-1
cdr3_aa: CASSEEGRGPPKHF

v_call: TRBV3-1/TRBV3-2
cdr3_aa: CASSHGPQGGNEQFF

v_call: TRBV27
cdr3_aa: CASSFEGQELGTQYF

v_call: TRBV4-2
cdr3_aa: CASSPSSRGASYEQYF

v_call: TRBV5-1
cdr3_aa: CASSRLPGLALTGELFF

v_call: TRBV6-5
cdr3_aa: CASSRSGTGSGYTF

v_call: TRBV4-1
cdr3_aa: CASSQDQTNYGYTF

v_call: TRBV2
cdr3_aa: CASTYRGQETNYGYTF

v_call: TRBV6-5
cdr3_aa: CASSHGQGSSAFF

v_call: TRBV4-1
cdr3_aa: CASGGTDTQYF

v_call: TRBV7-9
cdr3_aa: CASSSRTAYEQYF

v_call: TRBV7-9
cdr3_aa: CASSSQGTRSYGYTF